This TCR beta chain was recorded in a study of cytomegalovirus exposure and HLA in healthy donors. Study findings and constraints: A later analysis linked more than 15,000 TCR beta sequences to HLA alleles at 0.05 false discovery rate.

The V segment lost 2 bases and the J segment 5 bases; nucleotides outside the gene matches: 2. The germline CDR1 and CDR2 sequences are SGDLS and YYNGEE. This CDR3 contains 14 residues. The PCR was carried out with 60 Vbeta primers and 13 Jbeta primers. Some clones are missing from TCRdb's copy, which holds only in-frame ones; the method was immunoSEQ multiplex PCR. The sample has 200,000 to 250,000 clones; approximately 70% are singletons. Turning to this clone: As yet, its antigen is unknown. The same CDR3 arises from other DNA sequences in this sample as well.

The rearrangement joins TRBV9 to TRBJ1-2; 11 bases are shared with TRBD1. The sample taken for sequencing was PBMCs. This TCR came from a woman aged 25 to 39 in good health and CMV-seronegative. CDR3 in amino acids: CASSVGDRGYGYTF. Written as DNA, the CDR3 is TGTGCCAGCAGCGTGGGGGACAGGGGGTATGGCTACACCTTC. Full variable domain (outside the CDR3, taken from reference TRBV9 and TRBJ1-2): DSGVTQTPKHLITATGQRVTLRCSPRSGDLSVYWYQQSLDQGLQFLIQYYNGEERAKGNILERFSAQQFPDLHSELNLSSLELGDSALYFCASSVGDRGYGYTFGSGTRLTVV.